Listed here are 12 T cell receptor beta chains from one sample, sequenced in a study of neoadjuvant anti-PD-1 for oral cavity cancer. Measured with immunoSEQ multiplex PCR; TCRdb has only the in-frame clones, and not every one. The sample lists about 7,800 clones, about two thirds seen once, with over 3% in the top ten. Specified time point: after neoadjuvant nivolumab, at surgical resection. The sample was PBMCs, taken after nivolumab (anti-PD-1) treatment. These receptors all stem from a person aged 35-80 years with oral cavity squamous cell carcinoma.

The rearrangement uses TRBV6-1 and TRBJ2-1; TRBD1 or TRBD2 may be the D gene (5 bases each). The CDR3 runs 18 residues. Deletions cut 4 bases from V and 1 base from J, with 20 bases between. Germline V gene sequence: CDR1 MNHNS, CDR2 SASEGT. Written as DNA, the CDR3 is TGTGCCAGCAGTGCGGACCGACCCGGGACGGTATCCTACAATGAGCAGTTCTTC. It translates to CASSADRPGTVSYNEQFF.

DNA for the CDR3: TGTGCCAGCTCACCAAAGGGGCAAGCAGGAGTCCACGAGCAGTACTTC. Its translation: CASSPKGQAGVHEQYF. The rearrangement uses TRBV18 and TRBJ2-7; TRBD1 is a possible D gene (5 bases). The CDR3 extends over 16 amino acids. The V end lost 2 bases, the J end lost 5 bases, and 19 bases lay between the germline ends. Germline lookup yields CDR1 KGHSH and CDR2 LQKENI.

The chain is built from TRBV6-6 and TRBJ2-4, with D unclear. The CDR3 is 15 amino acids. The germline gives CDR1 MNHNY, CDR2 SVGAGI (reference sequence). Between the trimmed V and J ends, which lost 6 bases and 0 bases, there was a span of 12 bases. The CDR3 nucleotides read TGTGCCAGCAGCCTGACAAGCTTAGCCAAAAACATTCAGTACTTC. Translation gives CASSLTSLAKNIQYF.

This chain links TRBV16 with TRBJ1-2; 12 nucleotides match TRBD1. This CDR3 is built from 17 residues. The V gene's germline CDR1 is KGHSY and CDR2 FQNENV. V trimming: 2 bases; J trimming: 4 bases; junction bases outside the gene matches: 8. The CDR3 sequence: CASSQGTGGADGYGYTF. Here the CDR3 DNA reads TGTGCCAGCAGCCAAGGGACAGGGGGCGCCGACGGCTATGGCTACACCTTC. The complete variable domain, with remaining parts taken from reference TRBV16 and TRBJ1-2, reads GEEVAQTPKHLVRGEGQKAKLYCAPIKGHSYVFWYQQVLKNEFKFLISFQNENVFDETGMPKERFSAKCLPNSPCSLEIQATKLEDSAVYFCASSQGTGGADGYGYTFGSGTRLTVV.

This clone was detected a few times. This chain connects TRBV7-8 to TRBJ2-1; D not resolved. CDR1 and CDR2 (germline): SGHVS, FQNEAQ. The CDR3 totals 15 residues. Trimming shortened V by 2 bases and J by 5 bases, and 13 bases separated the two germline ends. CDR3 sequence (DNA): TGTGCCAGCAGCTTAAATCCGGCACGGAACAATGAGCAGTTCTTC. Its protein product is CASSLNPARNNEQFF.

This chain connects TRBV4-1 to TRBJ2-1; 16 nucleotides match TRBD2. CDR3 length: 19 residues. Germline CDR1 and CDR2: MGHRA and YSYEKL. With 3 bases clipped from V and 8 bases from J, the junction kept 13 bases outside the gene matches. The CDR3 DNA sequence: TGCGCCAGCAGCCACCCCGGGACTAGCGGGGGGGCCGGTTTAGATGAGCAGTTCTTC. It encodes CASSHPGTSGGAGLDEQFF.

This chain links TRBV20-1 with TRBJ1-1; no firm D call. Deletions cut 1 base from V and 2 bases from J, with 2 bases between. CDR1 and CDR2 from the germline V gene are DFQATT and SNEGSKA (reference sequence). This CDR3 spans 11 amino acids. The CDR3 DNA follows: TGCAGTGCTAGAGGAAACACTGAAGCTTTCTTT. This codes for CSARGNTEAFF.

The CDR3 DNA follows: TGTGCCAGCAGCGTAGCCCCCCCAGGGGGCGGGAGGAATGAGCAGTTCTTC. It codes for CASSVAPPGGGRNEQFF. The chain combines TRBV9 with TRBJ2-1, with D perhaps assigned TRBD1 or TRBD2 (8 bases each). V gave up 0 bases and J gave up 7 bases, with 20 bases separating them. Germline V lookup: CDR1 SGDLS, CDR2 YYNGEE. The CDR3 covers 17 residues.

CDR3 amino acids: CASSQRTGAEEYGYTF. The CDR3 nucleotides read TGTGCCAGCAGCCAGAGAACAGGGGCTGAAGAATATGGCTACACCTTC. The chain has TRBV7-9 and TRBJ1-2, with 7 bases fitting TRBD1. CDR1 is SEHNR, CDR2 FQNEAQ, per germline (reference sequence). The CDR3 has 16 residues. V shed 5 bases, J shed 5 bases, and the junction held 14 bases outside the gene matches.

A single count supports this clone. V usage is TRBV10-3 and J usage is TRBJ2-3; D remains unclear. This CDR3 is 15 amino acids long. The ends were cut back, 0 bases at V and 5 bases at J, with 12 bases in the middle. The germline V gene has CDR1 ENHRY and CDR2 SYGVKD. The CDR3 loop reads CAISESENTLDTQYF. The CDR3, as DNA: TGTGCCATCAGTGAGTCCGAAAACACCCTAGATACGCAGTATTTT.

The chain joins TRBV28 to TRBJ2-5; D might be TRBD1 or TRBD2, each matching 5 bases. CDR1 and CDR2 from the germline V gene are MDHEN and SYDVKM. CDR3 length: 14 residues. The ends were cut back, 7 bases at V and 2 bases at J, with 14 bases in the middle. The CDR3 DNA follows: TGTGCCAGCACCCCGGGGCGGCTGCAAGAGACCCAGTACTTC. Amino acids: CASTPGRLQETQYF.

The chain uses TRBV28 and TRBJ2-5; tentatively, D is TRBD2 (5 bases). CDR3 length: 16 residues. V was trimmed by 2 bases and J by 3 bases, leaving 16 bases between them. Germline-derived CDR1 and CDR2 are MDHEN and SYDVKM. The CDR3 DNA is TGTGCCAGCAGTTTACTCGGCCGCGGGCAGGAAGAGACCCAGTACTTC. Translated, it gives CASSLLGRGQEETQYF. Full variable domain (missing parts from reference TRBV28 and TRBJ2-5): DVKVTQSSRYLVKRTGEKVFLECVQDMDHENMFWYRQDPGLGLRLIYFSYDVKMKEKGDIPEGYSVSREKKERFSLILESASTNQTSMYLCASSLLGRGQEETQYFGPGTRLLVL.